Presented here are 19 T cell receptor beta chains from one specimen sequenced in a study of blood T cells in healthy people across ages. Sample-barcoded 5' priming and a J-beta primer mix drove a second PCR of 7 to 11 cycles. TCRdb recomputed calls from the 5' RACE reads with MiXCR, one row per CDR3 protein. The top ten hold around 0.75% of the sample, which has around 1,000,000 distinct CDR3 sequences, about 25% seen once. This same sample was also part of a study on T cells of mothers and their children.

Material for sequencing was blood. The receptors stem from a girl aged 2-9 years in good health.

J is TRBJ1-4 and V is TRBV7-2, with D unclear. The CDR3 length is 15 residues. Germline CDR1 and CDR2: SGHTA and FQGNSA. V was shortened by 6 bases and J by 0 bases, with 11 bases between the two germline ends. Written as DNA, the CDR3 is TGTGCCAGCAGTAAAGTGGGAGCAACTAATGAAAAACTGTTTTTT. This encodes CASSKVGATNEKLFF.

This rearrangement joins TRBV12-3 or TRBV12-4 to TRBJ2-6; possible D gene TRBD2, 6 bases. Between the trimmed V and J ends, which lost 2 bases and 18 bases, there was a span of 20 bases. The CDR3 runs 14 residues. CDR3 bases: TGTGCCAGCAGTTTAAGGGGACTGGGGCTTGGTGAGACTTTC. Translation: CASSLRGLGLGETF.

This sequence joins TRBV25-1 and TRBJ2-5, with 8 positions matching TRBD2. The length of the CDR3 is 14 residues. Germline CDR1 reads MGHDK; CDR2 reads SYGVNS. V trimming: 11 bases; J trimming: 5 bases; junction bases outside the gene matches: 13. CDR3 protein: CAPPTSESNETQYF. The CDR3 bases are TGTGCCCCGCCGACTAGCGAGTCCAATGAGACCCAGTACTTC.

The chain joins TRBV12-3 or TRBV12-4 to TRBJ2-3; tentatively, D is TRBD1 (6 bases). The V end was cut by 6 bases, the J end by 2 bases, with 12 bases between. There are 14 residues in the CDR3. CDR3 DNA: TGTGCCAGCAGGACCACAGGGCTCACAGATACGCAGTATTTT. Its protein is CASRTTGLTDTQYF.

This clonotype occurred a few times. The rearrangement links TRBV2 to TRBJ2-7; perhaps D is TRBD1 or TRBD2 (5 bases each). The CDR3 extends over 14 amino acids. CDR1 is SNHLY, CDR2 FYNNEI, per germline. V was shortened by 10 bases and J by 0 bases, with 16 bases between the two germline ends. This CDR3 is CATGRTRPSYEQYF. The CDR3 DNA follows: TGTGCCACAGGGAGAACCAGGCCCTCCTACGAGCAGTACTTC.

In nucleotides, the CDR3 is TGTGCCAGCAGTTACGGTTTATCGGGACAGGGTTTCAACGAGCAGTACTTC. It specifies CASSYGLSGQGFNEQYF. This rearrangement joins TRBV6-5 to TRBJ2-7; TRBD1 matches at 9 bases. The CDR3 runs 17 residues. J lost 5 bases, V lost 2 bases, and 13 bases had no gene match. Germline V lookup: CDR1 MNHEY, CDR2 SVGAGI.

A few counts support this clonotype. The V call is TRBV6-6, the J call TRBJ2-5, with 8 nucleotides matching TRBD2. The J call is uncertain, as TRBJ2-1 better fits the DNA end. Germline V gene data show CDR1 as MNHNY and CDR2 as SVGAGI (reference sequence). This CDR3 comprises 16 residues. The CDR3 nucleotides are TGTGCCAGCAGTTTAGGACTAGCTGTCGTTTGGAATGAGCAGTTCTTC. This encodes CASSLGLAVVWNEQFF.

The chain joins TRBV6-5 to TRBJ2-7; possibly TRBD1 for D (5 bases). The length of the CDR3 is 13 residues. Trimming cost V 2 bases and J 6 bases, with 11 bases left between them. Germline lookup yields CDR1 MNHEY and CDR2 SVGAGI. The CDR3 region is CASSYPRTSEQYF. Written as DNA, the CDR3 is TGTGCCAGCAGTTACCCTCGGACATCCGAGCAGTACTTC.

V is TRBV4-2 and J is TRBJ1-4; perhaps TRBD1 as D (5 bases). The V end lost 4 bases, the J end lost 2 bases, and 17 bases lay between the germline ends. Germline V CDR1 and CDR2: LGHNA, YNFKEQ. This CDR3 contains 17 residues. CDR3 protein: CASSPLPNRGTNEKLFF. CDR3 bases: TGTGCCAGCAGCCCGTTACCAAACCGGGGGACTAATGAAAAACTGTTTTTT.

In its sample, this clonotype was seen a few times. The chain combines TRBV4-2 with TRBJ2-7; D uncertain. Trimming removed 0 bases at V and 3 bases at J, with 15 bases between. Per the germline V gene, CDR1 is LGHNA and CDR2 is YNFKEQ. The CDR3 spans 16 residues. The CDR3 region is CASSQDPTINFYEQYF. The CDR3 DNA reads TGTGCCAGCAGCCAAGATCCTACTATCAATTTCTACGAGCAGTACTTC.

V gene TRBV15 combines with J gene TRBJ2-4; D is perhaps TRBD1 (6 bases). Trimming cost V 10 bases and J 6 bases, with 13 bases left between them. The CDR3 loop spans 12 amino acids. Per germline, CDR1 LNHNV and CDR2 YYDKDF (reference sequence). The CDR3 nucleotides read TGTGCCAGCAGGGGTGCGGGAAACATTCAGTACTTC. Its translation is CASRGAGNIQYF.

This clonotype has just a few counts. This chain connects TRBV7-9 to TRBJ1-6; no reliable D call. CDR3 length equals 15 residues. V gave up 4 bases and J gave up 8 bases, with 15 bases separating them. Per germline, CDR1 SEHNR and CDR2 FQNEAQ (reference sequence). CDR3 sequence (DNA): TGTGCCAGCAGCTCTCCCGTTGAGCGGGATTCACCCCTCCACTTT. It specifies CASSSPVERDSPLHF.

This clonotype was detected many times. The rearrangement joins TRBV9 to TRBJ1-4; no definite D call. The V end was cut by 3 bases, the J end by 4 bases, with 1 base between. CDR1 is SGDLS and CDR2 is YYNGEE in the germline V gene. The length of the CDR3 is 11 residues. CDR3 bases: TGTGCCAGCAGCGATAATGAAAAACTGTTTTTT. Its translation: CASSDNEKLFF.

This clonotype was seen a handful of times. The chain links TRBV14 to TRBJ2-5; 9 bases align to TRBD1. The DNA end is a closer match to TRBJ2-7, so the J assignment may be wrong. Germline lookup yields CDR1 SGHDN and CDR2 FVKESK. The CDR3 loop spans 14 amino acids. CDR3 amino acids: CASSHGTGPYEQYF. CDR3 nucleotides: TGTGCCAGCAGCCACGGGACAGGGCCCTACGAGCAGTACTTC.

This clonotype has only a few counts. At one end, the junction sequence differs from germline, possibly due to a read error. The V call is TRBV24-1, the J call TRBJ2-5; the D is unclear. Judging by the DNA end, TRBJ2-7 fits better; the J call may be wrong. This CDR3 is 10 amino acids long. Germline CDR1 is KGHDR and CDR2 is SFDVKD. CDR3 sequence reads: CAPRWGEQYF. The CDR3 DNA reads TGTGCCCCCAGGTGGGGCGAGCAGTACTTC.

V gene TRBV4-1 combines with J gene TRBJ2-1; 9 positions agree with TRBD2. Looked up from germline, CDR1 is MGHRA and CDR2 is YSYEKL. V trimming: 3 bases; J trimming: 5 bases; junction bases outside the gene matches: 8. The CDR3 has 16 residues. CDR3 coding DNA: TGCGCCAGCAGCCATATACGACTAGCGGAACACAATGAGCAGTTCTTC. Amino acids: CASSHIRLAEHNEQFF.

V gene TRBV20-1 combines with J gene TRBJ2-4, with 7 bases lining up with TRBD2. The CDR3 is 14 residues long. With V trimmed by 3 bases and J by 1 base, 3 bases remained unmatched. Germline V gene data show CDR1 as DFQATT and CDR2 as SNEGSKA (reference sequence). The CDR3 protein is CSASGRGAKNIQYF. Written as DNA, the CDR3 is TGCAGTGCTAGCGGGCGGGGGGCCAAAAACATTCAGTACTTC.

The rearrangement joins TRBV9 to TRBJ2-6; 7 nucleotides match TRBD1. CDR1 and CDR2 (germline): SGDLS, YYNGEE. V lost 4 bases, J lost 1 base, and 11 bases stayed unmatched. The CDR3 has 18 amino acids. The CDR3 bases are TGTGCCAGCAGCTTCAGTACAGGGGTCTATTCTGGGGCCAACGTCCTGACTTTC. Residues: CASSFSTGVYSGANVLTF.

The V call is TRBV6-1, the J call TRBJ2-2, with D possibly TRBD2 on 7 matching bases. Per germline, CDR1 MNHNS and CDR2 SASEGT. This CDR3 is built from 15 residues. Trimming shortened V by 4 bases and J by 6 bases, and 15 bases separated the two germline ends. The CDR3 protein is CASSAEGGVPGELFF. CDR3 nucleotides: TGTGCCAGCAGTGCTGAGGGGGGGGTGCCCGGGGAGCTGTTTTTT.